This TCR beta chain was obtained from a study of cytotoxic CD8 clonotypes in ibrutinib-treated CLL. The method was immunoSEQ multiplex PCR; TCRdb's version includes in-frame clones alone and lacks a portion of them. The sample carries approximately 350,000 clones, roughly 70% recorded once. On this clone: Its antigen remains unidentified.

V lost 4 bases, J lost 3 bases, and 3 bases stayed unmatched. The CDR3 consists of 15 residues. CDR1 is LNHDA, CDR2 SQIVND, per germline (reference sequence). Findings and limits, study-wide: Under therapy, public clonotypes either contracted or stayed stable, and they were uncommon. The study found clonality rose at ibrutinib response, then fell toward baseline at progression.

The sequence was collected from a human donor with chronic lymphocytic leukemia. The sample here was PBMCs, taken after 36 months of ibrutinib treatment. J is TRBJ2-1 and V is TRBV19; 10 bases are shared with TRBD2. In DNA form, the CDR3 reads TGTGCCAGTAGTACCCGGACTAGCGGCTACAATGAGCAGTTCTTC. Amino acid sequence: CASSTRTSGYNEQFF.